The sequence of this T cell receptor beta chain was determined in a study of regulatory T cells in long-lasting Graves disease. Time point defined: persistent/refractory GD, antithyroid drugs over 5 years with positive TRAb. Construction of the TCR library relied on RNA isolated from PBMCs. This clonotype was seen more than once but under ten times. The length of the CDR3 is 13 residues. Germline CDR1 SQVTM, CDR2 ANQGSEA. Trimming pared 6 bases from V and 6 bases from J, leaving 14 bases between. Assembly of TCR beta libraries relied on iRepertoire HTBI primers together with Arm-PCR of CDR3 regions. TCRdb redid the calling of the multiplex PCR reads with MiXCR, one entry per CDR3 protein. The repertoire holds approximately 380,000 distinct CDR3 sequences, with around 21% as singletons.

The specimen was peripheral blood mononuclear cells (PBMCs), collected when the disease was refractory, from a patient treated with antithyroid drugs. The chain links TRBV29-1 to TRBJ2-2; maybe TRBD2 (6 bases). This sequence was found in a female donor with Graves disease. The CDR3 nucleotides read TGCAGCGTACAGGAGCTAGCGCCCGGGGAGCTGTTTTTT. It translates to CSVQELAPGELFF.